The 20 T cell receptor beta chains below were found in one sample sequenced in a study of blood T cell repertoires in COVID-19. Generated by immunoSEQ multiplex PCR, the TCRdb table keeps only in-frame clones and is missing some. The sample shows some 150,000 clones, 81% of them seen only once. The sample was peripheral blood. Every receptor here comes from a woman aged 60-70 years with active or convalescent COVID-19.

This chain connects TRBV5-4 to TRBJ2-1, with 14 bases that match TRBD2. The J segment lost 6 bases and the V segment lost 0 bases, leaving 2 bases of the junction unmatched. Germline CDR1 reads SGHNT; CDR2 reads YYREEE (reference sequence). CDR3 length: 16 amino acids. DNA of the CDR3: TGTGCCAGCAGCTTGGAAGGGACTAGCGGGAGCAATGAGCAGTTCTTC. Its translation is CASSLEGTSGSNEQFF.

The chain combines TRBV6-5 with TRBJ2-5; TRBD2 agrees at 8 bases. CDR1 and CDR2 from the germline V gene are MNHEY and SVGAGI. The CDR3 covers 15 residues. With V trimmed by 5 bases and J by 5 bases, 10 bases remained unmatched. CDR3 DNA sequence: TGTGCCAGCAGTCAACCCGGACTAGCAGGGGAGACCCAGTACTTC. Translating gives CASSQPGLAGETQYF.

This rearrangement joins TRBV7-8 to TRBJ2-2; unclear D gene. Germline CDR1 reads SGHVS; CDR2 reads FQNEAQ. The CDR3 consists of 13 residues. Between the trimmed V and J ends, which lost 5 bases and 5 bases, there was a span of 9 bases. The CDR3 here is CASSRYGTGELFF. The CDR3 coding sequence is TGTGCCAGCAGCCGATACGGGACCGGGGAGCTGTTTTTT.

J is TRBJ1-1 and V is TRBV27, with D hard to call. Germline V gives CDR1 MNHEY, CDR2 SMNVEV (reference sequence). This CDR3 comprises 17 residues. The V and J ends lost 2 bases and 0 bases respectively, with 16 bases between them. The chain's CDR3 is CASSLSGWNYMNTEAFF. In DNA form, the CDR3 reads TGTGCCAGCAGTTTAAGTGGGTGGAACTACATGAACACTGAAGCTTTCTTT.

This clone came up a few times. This chain connects TRBV27 to TRBJ1-2; 7 positions match TRBD1. This CDR3 is 13 amino acids long. After removal of 6 bases from V and 4 bases from J, the junction contained 5 bases not matched to a gene. Germline-derived CDR1 and CDR2 are MNHEY and SMNVEV (reference sequence). The DNA of the CDR3 is TGTGCCAGCAGGAAACAGGGGTCCTATGGCTACACCTTC. This encodes CASRKQGSYGYTF.

The chain recombines TRBV11-2 with TRBJ2-7; 7 bases are a match to TRBD1. The V gene end was trimmed by 3 bases and the J gene end by 4 bases; junction bases not matched to a gene: 6. Germline V gene lookup returns CDR1 SGHAT and CDR2 FQNNGV. This CDR3 is built from 14 residues. The CDR3 region has the DNA TGTGCCAGCAGCTTCAACCGGGACAGATACGAGCAGTACGTC. Its protein is CASSFNRDRYEQYV.

J is TRBJ1-4 and V is TRBV5-4; 7 bases are a match to TRBD1. V was clipped by 3 bases and J by 8 bases; unmatched bases: 7. Per germline, CDR1 SGHNT and CDR2 YYREEE (reference sequence). The CDR3 has 14 amino acids. The DNA for the CDR3 is TGTGCCAGCAGCTCTGGACAGGTTGAGGAAAAACTGTTTTTT. This gives the protein CASSSGQVEEKLFF.

The chain links TRBV6-5 to TRBJ1-5; 9 bases line up with TRBD1. Per the germline V gene, CDR1 is MNHEY and CDR2 is SVGAGI. This CDR3 contains 15 residues. Trimming took 6 bases from V and 3 from J; bases not matched to a gene: 6. The CDR3 loop reads CASSPGQGYNQPQHF. The CDR3 bases are TGTGCCAGCAGCCCGGGACAGGGATACAATCAGCCCCAGCATTTT.

The gene calls are TRBV5-6 and TRBJ1-3; D remains ambiguous. CDR1 is SGHDT, CDR2 YYEEEE, per germline. Trimming cost V 3 bases and J 7 bases, with 8 bases left between them. The CDR3 runs 12 residues. The chain's CDR3 is CASSSWRNTIYF. The CDR3 DNA reads TGTGCCAGCAGCTCCTGGCGGAACACCATATATTTT.

J is TRBJ2-1 and V is TRBV29-1; 7 bases fit TRBD2. V lost 5 bases and J lost 7; bases outside the gene matches: 8. The CDR3 consists of 13 residues. Germline V gives CDR1 SQVTM, CDR2 ANQGSEA. In nucleotides, the CDR3 is TGCAGCGTTCTGAGCGGGGTAAAGAATGAGCAGTTCTTC. Translation gives CSVLSGVKNEQFF.

This clone was seen only a few times. The chain has TRBV30 and TRBJ2-7, with 11 nucleotides matching TRBD1. The germline V gene has CDR1 GTSNPN and CDR2 SVGIG (reference sequence). This CDR3 region has 14 residues. The junction had 4 bases not matched to a gene; V was cut back by 0 bases and J by 6 bases. The CDR3 DNA follows: TGTGCCTGGAGTGTTGGACAGGGGGCGGCCGAGCAGTACTTC. Translated, it gives CAWSVGQGAAEQYF. The variable domain in full, completed from reference TRBV30 and TRBJ2-7, reads SQTIHQWPATLVQPVGSPLSLECTVEGTSNPNLYWYRQAAGRGLQLLFYSVGIGQISSEVPQNLSASRPQDRQFILSSKKLLLSDSGFYLCAWSVGQGAAEQYFGPGTRLTVT.

This chain uses TRBV19 with TRBJ1-1; no reliable D call. This CDR3 has 14 residues. Germline V gene lookup returns CDR1 LNHDA and CDR2 SQIVND (reference sequence). The germline V and J ends were trimmed by 6 bases and 6 bases, with 17 bases remaining between them. In DNA form, the CDR3 reads TGTGCCAGTAGGACGGGGAGGACGAGCGCTGAAGCTTTCTTT. It encodes CASRTGRTSAEAFF. The full variable domain, its missing parts supplied by reference TRBV19 and TRBJ1-1, is DGGITQSPKYLFRKEGQNVTLSCEQNLNHDAMYWYRQDPGQGLRLIYYSQIVNDFQKGDIAEGYSVSREKKESFPLTVTSAQKNPTAFYLCASRTGRTSAEAFFGQGTRLTVV.

J is TRBJ2-2 and V is TRBV29-1, with D perhaps matching TRBD1 (5 bases). This CDR3 spans 14 amino acids. V lost 7 bases and J 1 base, leaving 13 bases between the germline ends. Germline V gene data show CDR1 as SQVTM and CDR2 as ANQGSEA. CDR3 protein: CSAYQGVNTGELFF. The CDR3 DNA reads as TGCAGCGCCTACCAGGGTGTGAACACCGGGGAGCTGTTTTTT.

The V and J genes are TRBV11-2 and TRBJ2-7; TRBD2 aligns across 9 bases. Germline V CDR1 and CDR2: SGHAT, FQNNGV. After removal of 3 bases from V and 7 bases from J, the junction contained 10 bases not matched to a gene. This CDR3 region has 15 residues. CDR3 coding DNA: TGTGCCAGCAGCTTCAGACCGGGACTAGCACCTGAGCAGTACTTC. It specifies CASSFRPGLAPEQYF.

The chain couples TRBV6-2 or TRBV6-3 to TRBJ2-1, with 7 bases matching TRBD2. Germline V gives CDR1 MNHEY, CDR2 SVGEGT. Trimming removed 2 bases from V and 8 bases from J; junction bases left unmatched: 12. There are 16 residues in the CDR3. CDR3 residues: CASSYSGKLRRYEQFF. CDR3 DNA: TGTGCCAGCAGTTACAGCGGGAAGTTAAGACGGTATGAGCAGTTCTTC.

V usage is TRBV10-1 and J usage is TRBJ2-1; 8 nucleotides line up with TRBD1. This CDR3 has 15 amino acids. J was trimmed by 5 bases and V by 5 bases; bases with no gene match: 8. Germline-derived CDR1 and CDR2 are WNHNN and SYGVQD (reference sequence). As DNA, the CDR3 is TGCGCCAGCAGTCCTTGGACAGGGATCGACAATGAGCAGTTCTTC. It codes for CASSPWTGIDNEQFF.

The CDR3 loop reads CASSAVGGRETQYF. DNA of the CDR3: TGTGCCAGCAGCGCGGTGGGCGGGAGAGAGACCCAGTACTTC. This rearrangement joins TRBV5-5 to TRBJ2-5; 7 bases are a match to TRBD2. J was trimmed by 4 bases and V by 4 bases; bases with no gene match: 7. The germline gives CDR1 SGHKS, CDR2 YYEKEE (reference sequence). CDR3 size: 14 residues. The entire variable domain, with the rest obtained from reference TRBV5-5 and TRBJ2-5, is as follows: DAGVTQSPTHLIKTRGQQVTLRCSPISGHKSVSWYQQVLGQGPQFIFQYYEKEERGRGNFPDRFSARQFPNYSSELNVNALLLGDSALYLCASSAVGGRETQYFGPGTRLLVL.

This clone was counted a single time. The chain combines TRBV11-1 with TRBJ1-1; D unclear. The CDR3 is 15 amino acids. V was clipped by 2 bases and J by 7 bases, with 17 bases between them. CDR1 is SGHAT, CDR2 FQDESV, per germline (reference sequence). The CDR3: CASSLWEESSGEAFF. The CDR3 DNA sequence: TGTGCCAGCAGCTTATGGGAGGAGTCTTCAGGTGAAGCTTTCTTT.

The chain couples TRBV6-2 or TRBV6-3 to TRBJ2-1; D is possibly TRBD2 (5 bases). This CDR3 contains 15 residues. With 2 bases removed from V and 9 bases from J, the gap between germline ends came to 17 bases. Germline CDR1 reads MNHEY; CDR2 reads SVGEGT. CDR3 region: CASSYDYLAQSEQFF. DNA for the CDR3: TGTGCCAGCAGTTACGATTATCTAGCCCAGAGTGAGCAGTTCTTC.

The chain has TRBV15 and TRBJ2-5, with D possibly being TRBD1 (6 bases). In germline, CDR1 is LNHNV, CDR2 YYDKDF (reference sequence). V was trimmed by 5 bases and J by 4 bases, leaving 17 bases between them. The length of the CDR3 is 15 residues. The DNA of the CDR3 is TGTGCCACCAGCTCAAGAGGTGGCAGGGGAGAGACCCAGTACTTC. Its translation: CATSSRGGRGETQYF. Drawing the rest from reference TRBV15 and TRBJ2-5, the complete variable domain is DAMVIQNPRYQVTQFGKPVTLSCSQTLNHNVMYWYQQKSSQAPKLLFHYYDKDFNNEADTPDNFQSRRPNTSFCFLDIRSPGLGDTAMYLCATSSRGGRGETQYFGPGTRLLVL.